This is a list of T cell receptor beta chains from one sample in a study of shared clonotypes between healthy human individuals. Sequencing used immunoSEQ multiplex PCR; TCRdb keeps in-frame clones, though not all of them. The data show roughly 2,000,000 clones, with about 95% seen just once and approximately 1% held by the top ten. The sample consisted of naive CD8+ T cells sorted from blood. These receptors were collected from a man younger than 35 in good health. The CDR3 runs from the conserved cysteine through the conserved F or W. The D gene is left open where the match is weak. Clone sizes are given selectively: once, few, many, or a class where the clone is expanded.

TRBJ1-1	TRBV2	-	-	TGTGCCAGCAGCGGGGTTGGGGGGAACACTGAAGCTTTCTTT	CASSGVGGNTEAFF
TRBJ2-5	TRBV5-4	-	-	TGTGCCAGCAGCTTGATTAGCGAGGAGACCCAGTACTTC	CASSLISEETQYF
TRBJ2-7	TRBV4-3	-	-	TGCGCCAGCAGCCAAGACCTGACGGAAACCTACGAGCAGTACTTC	CASSQDLTETYEQYF
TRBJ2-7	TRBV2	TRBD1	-	TGTGCCAGCTTAGACAGGGGGATATACGAGCAGTACTTC	CASLDRGIYEQYF
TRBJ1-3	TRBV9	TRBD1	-	TGTGCCAGCAGCGGTCCTGTGGGGACAGCACTCTCTGGAAACACCATATATTTT	CASSGPVGTALSGNTIYF
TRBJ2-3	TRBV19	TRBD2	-	TGTGCCAGTAGCGATGCTACTAGCGGCACAGATACGCAGTATTTT	CASSDATSGTDTQYF
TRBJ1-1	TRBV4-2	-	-	TGTGCCAGCAGCCAAGTTCAGGGAGCTGAAGCTTTCTTT	CASSQVQGAEAFF
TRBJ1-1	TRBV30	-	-	TGTGCCTGGAGTGGCCCGGATTACACTGAAGCTTTCTTT	CAWSGPDYTEAFF
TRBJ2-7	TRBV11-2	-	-	TGTGCCAGCAGCTTCGGGACCCTCTCCTACGAGCAGTACTTC	CASSFGTLSYEQYF
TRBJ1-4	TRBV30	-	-	TGTGCCTGGAACAGGGAGTTCGATGAAAAACTGTTTTTT	CAWNREFDEKLFF
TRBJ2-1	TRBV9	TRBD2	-	TGTGCCAGCAGCGTAGTCGCGGGGGGGTTTTACAATGAGCAGTTCTTC	CASSVVAGGFYNEQFF
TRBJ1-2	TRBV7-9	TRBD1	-	TGTGCCAGCAGCTCTTCCGGGACAGAGCCTGGAGGCTACACCTTC	CASSSSGTEPGGYTF
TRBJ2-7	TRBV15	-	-	TGTGCCACCAGCAGACTAGGCGAGCAGTACTTC	CATSRLGEQYF
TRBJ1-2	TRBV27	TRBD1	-	TGTGCCAGCAGCGATAAGATTGACAGGGAGGCTTTCTATGGCTACACCTTC	CASSDKIDREAFYGYTF
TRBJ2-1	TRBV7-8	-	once	TGTGCCAGCACCCCCCACCTGCAGGGGCCCTCGTTCTTC	CASTPHLQGPSFF
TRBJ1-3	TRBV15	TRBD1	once	TGTGCCACCAGCAGAGGCCCGGGACAGGGGGCTGGAAACACCATATATTTT	CATSRGPGQGAGNTIYF